The source of this T cell receptor beta chain is a study of T cells in Graves' hyperthyroidism and ophthalmopathy. Using RNA transcripts as the source, TCR beta CDR3 regions were amplified. The HTBI primer set was used in a first-round RT-PCR of the TCR CDR3. One entry per CDR3 protein, called by TCRdb with MiXCR from the multiplex PCR reads. Among hundreds of thousands of distinct CDR3 sequences, about 15% were seen once, and the ten largest hold about 9.4%. On this clonotype: Its antigen is as yet unknown.

The CDR3 has 16 residues. Germline V lookup: CDR1 SGHVS, CDR2 FQNEAQ. V shed 1 base and J 14 bases; nucleotides not matched to a gene: 14. The study, taken as a whole, reports: The model identified upcoming ophthalmopathy a median roughly 6 months ahead of onset.

Sequenced sample: blood. This clonotype was obtained from a woman younger than 30 with Graves' hyperthyroidism. J is TRBJ2-1 and V is TRBV7-8; 10 nucleotides agree with TRBD2. The CDR3 spells CASSLEGLTSGISKFF. DNA for the CDR3: TGTGCCAGCAGCTTAGAAGGCCTTACTAGCGGGATAAGTAAGTTCTTC.